This T cell receptor beta chain was found in a study of identical twins. V was clipped by 5 bases and J by 4 bases; unmatched bases: 13. The CDR3 sequence is 16 residues long. Per germline, CDR1 SGHTA and CDR2 FQGNSA. Study outcomes and limitations: Among beta out-of-frame sequences, excess sharing between twins appeared weaker. It was cross-sectional statistical analysis, not following the same donors, that the conclusions relied on. The more abundant beta clonotypes in cord blood had fewer insertions, and memory repertoires did not show this.

This clonotype has a handful of counts. The antigen is not known. Template switching created a universal primer site, and the cDNA included unique molecular identifiers. MiXCR, run by TCRdb on the 5' RACE reads, gives a single entry per CDR3 protein. Here the sample spans a few hundred thousand distinct CDR3 sequences, approximately 18% being singletons. Sequencing was done on a sample of naive T cells sorted from blood. This TCR derives from a man aged 45-65 years in good health. The rearrangement joins TRBV7-2 to TRBJ1-2; 7 bases are a match to TRBD1. The CDR3 bases are TGTGCCAGCAGCCTAACCTCTGGGACAGCCGTCTATGGCTACACCTTC. It yields the protein CASSLTSGTAVYGYTF.